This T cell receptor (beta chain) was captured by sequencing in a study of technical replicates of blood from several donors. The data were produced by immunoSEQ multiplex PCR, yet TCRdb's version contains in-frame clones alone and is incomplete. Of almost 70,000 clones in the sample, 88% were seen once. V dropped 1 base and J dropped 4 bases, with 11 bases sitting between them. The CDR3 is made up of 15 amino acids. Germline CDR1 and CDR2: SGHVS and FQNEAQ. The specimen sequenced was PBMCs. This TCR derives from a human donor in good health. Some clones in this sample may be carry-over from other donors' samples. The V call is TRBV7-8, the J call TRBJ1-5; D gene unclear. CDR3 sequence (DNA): TGTGCCAGCAGCTTAGAGCGGTCAGGTAATCAGCCCCAGCATTTT. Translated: CASSLERSGNQPQHF. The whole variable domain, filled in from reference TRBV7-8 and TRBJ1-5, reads GAGVSQSPRYKVAKRGQDVALRCDPISGHVSLFWYQQALGQGPEFLTYFQNEAQLDKSGLPSDRFFAERPEGSVSTLKIQRTQQEDSAVYLCASSLERSGNQPQHFGDGTRLSIL.